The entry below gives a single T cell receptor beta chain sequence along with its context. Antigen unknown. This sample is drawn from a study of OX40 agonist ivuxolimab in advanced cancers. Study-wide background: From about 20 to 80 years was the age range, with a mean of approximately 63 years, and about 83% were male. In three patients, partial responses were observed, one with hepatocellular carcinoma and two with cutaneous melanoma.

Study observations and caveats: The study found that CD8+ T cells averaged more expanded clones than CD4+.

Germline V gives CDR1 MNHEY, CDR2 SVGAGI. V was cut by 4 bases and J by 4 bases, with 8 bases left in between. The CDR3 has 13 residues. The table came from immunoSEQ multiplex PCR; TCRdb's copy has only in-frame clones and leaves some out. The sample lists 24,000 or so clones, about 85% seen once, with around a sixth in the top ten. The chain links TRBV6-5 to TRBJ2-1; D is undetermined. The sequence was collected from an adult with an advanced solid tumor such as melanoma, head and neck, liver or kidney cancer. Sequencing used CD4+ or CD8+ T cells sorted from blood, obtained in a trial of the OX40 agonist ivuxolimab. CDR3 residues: CASSSPGYNEQFF. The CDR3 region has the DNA TGTGCCAGCAGTTCCCCCGGGTACAATGAGCAGTTCTTC.